The source of this T cell receptor (beta chain) is a study of patients and donors after allogeneic stem cell transplantation. CDR1 and CDR2 (germline): SGHVS, FQNEAQ. Trimming took off 8 bases at V and 5 bases at J, with 16 bases between the two ends. This CDR3 has 13 amino acids. TCRdb re-derived calls from the RT-PCR reads in MiXCR, one entry per CDR3 protein. This sample has 400,000 to 450,000 distinct CDR3 sequences, with roughly 17% found just once. The TCR sequence derives from a human donor who was either an allogeneic HSCT recipient or a stem cell or donor lymphocyte infusion donor (not recorded which). It is not recorded whose cells these are; they may come from a transplant donor. The chain uses TRBV7-8 and TRBJ2-7, with D unclear. The sample consisted of blood, either unsorted or a sorted T cell fraction (not recorded which). The CDR3 DNA reads TGTGCCAGCGCCTTTGTAGGATGGGACGAGCAGTACTTC. As protein: CASAFVGWDEQYF.